What follows are 25 T cell receptor beta chains derived from one specimen sequenced in a study of CD8 T cells in Susac syndrome. The RNA input was about 0.5 to 1 ug, and it was reverse transcribed with random hexamers. TCRdb independently ran MiXCR on the immunoSEQ multiplex PCR reads; one entry per CDR3 protein. Of roughly 200,000 distinct CDR3 sequences listed, around 93% are singletons. Sequencing was performed on CD4+ T cells from PBMCs. The source is a human donor with multiple sclerosis.

The V call is TRBV7-2, the J call TRBJ1-2; TRBD1 might be the D (6 bases). From germline, CDR1 is SGHTA and CDR2 FQGNSA. With 5 bases removed from V and 5 bases from J, the gap between germline ends came to 18 bases. The CDR3 sequence is 15 residues long. CDR3 region: CASSLNREWGYGYTF. The DNA for the CDR3 is TGTGCCAGCAGCCTAAACAGGGAGTGGGGTTATGGCTACACCTTC.

CDR3 nucleotides: TGTGCCAGCAGCGTCGGACAGCTTCAAGAGACCCAGTACTTC. Translated, it gives CASSVGQLQETQYF. The rearrangement links TRBV9 to TRBJ2-5; D is perhaps TRBD1 (6 bases). Germline CDR1 reads SGDLS; CDR2 reads YYNGEE. The CDR3 covers 14 residues. Trimming pared 2 bases from V and 2 bases from J, leaving 10 bases between.

The chain recombines TRBV6-5 with TRBJ2-7; no definite D call. CDR3 length: 13 amino acids. Trimming left V 10 bases short and J 2 bases short, with 15 bases between. Germline V lookup: CDR1 MNHEY, CDR2 SVGAGI. As DNA, the CDR3 is TGTGCCACCCCTCACCCAAGCCCCTACGAGCAGTACGTC. It is translated as CATPHPSPYEQYV.

The chain is built from TRBV29-1 and TRBJ1-2; D is uncertain. Trimming took 4 bases from V and 5 from J, leaving 5 bases between them. This CDR3 has 10 residues. Germline CDR1 SQVTM, CDR2 ANQGSEA. The CDR3: CSVGMYGYTF. CDR3 nucleotides: TGCAGCGTTGGAATGTATGGCTACACCTTC. The full variable domain, completed using reference TRBV29-1 and TRBJ1-2, is SAVISQKPSRDICQRGTSLTIQCQVDSQVTMMFWYRQQPGQSLTLIATANQGSEATYESGFVIDKFPISRPNLTFSTLTVSNMSPEDSSIYLCSVGMYGYTFGSGTRLTVV.

The genes are TRBV20-1 and TRBJ2-3; D assignment may be TRBD1 or TRBD2 (5 bases each). There are 13 residues in the CDR3. Trimming stripped 6 bases from V and 3 bases from J, with 13 bases between. Germline V CDR1 and CDR2: DFQATT, SNEGSKA (reference sequence). In DNA, the CDR3 is TGCAGTGCACCGGGACCACTTACAGATACGCAGTATTTT. The encoded protein is CSAPGPLTDTQYF.

The V call is TRBV30, the J call TRBJ2-7; 8 nucleotides match TRBD1. The CDR3 is made up of 14 amino acids. Germline CDR1 and CDR2: GTSNPN and SVGIG (reference sequence). V was clipped by 2 bases and J by 3 bases; unmatched bases: 6. The CDR3 DNA is TGTGCCTGGAGTTTCCGGGACAGGTACTACGAGCAGTACTTC. This sequence encodes CAWSFRDRYYEQYF.

This chain uses TRBV29-1 with TRBJ2-2; TRBD2 matches at 7 bases. The J segment lost 0 bases and the V segment lost 5 bases, leaving 3 bases of the junction unmatched. The CDR3 has 14 residues. CDR1 SQVTM and CDR2 ANQGSEA come from the germline V gene. The CDR3 region has the DNA TGCAGCGTTAGGGACTATTCGAACACCGGGGAGCTGTTTTTT. Amino acid sequence: CSVRDYSNTGELFF.

The CDR3 loop reads CASSRGGHGYTF. The CDR3 nucleotides read TGTGCCAGCAGCCGGGGGGGCCATGGCTACACCTTC. This chain links TRBV11-3 with TRBJ1-2; D is possibly TRBD1 (6 bases). The CDR3 covers 12 residues. Per germline, CDR1 SGHNT and CDR2 YENEEA. The V end lost 5 bases, the J end lost 6 bases, and 10 bases lay between the germline ends.

The chain is built from TRBV3-1 and TRBJ2-1, with 7 bases aligning to TRBD2. This CDR3 comprises 14 residues. Germline-derived CDR1 and CDR2 are LGHDT and YNNKEL (reference sequence). After removal of 4 bases from V and 7 bases from J, the junction contained 7 bases not matched to a gene. The CDR3 nucleotides read TGTGCCAGCAGCCCCGGGGGGTTCCATAATGAGCAGTTCTTC. Translating gives CASSPGGFHNEQFF.

This clonotype is a singleton in its sample. This CDR3 reads CASGQDSPNTGELFF. The CDR3 coding sequence is TGTGCCAGCGGCCAGGACAGCCCGAACACCGGGGAGCTGTTTTTT. This chain links TRBV2 with TRBJ2-2; TRBD1 is a possible D gene (6 bases). The CDR3 loop spans 15 amino acids. Germline CDR1 and CDR2: SNHLY and FYNNEI. V was trimmed by 8 bases and J by 0 bases, leaving 13 bases between them.

The chain combines TRBV5-6 with TRBJ1-1, with 11 bases identical to TRBD1. Germline loops: CDR1 SGHDT, CDR2 YYEEEE. The ends lost 4 bases at V and 2 bases at J; junction bases unmatched: 13. This CDR3 has 18 amino acids. Here the CDR3 reads CASSPEGDRGIINTEAFF. For the CDR3, the DNA is TGTGCCAGCAGCCCGGAAGGGGACAGGGGGATAATTAACACTGAAGCTTTCTTT.

V gene TRBV29-1 combines with J gene TRBJ1-1; D perhaps matches TRBD1 (6 bases). CDR1 is SQVTM, CDR2 ANQGSEA, per germline. The CDR3 spans 13 residues. Trimming cost V 4 bases and J 6 bases, with 15 bases left between them. The CDR3 spells CSVASTGSSEAFF. Here the CDR3 DNA reads TGCAGCGTTGCGTCGACAGGTTCGTCTGAAGCTTTCTTT. Drawing the rest from reference TRBV29-1 and TRBJ1-1, the complete variable domain is SAVISQKPSRDICQRGTSLTIQCQVDSQVTMMFWYRQQPGQSLTLIATANQGSEATYESGFVIDKFPISRPNLTFSTLTVSNMSPEDSSIYLCSVASTGSSEAFFGQGTRLTVV.

This chain joins TRBV29-1 and TRBJ2-5, with 7 bases matching TRBD1. With 6 bases clipped from V and 5 bases from J, the junction kept 9 bases outside the gene matches. Germline-derived CDR1 and CDR2 are SQVTM and ANQGSEA. There are 13 residues in the CDR3. CDR3 region: CSVDLARGETQYF. For the CDR3, the DNA is TGCAGCGTCGACCTAGCCAGGGGGGAGACCCAGTACTTC.

The chain combines TRBV7-2 with TRBJ2-1; 8 nucleotides agree with TRBD2. Germline CDR1 reads SGHTA; CDR2 reads FQGNSA. The CDR3 length is 15 residues. Losses at the gene ends were 5 bases for V and 7 bases for J; bases not matched to a gene: 10. This CDR3 reads CASSLGLGGWNEQFF. In DNA form, the CDR3 reads TGTGCCAGCAGCCTGGGACTAGGGGGATGGAATGAGCAGTTCTTC.

The CDR3 nucleotides are TGTGCCAGCAGTTTAGGAGGCTTCTATGGCTACACCTTC. It translates to CASSLGGFYGYTF. This chain connects TRBV12-3 or TRBV12-4 to TRBJ1-2; D remains unclear. The length of the CDR3 is 13 residues. V was shortened by 1 base and J by 4 bases, with 7 bases between the two germline ends.

In this sample, this clonotype turned up once. The chain carries TRBV9 and TRBJ2-7; 8 bases map to TRBD1. Germline-derived CDR1 and CDR2 are SGDLS and YYNGEE. There are 15 residues in the CDR3. Unmatched junction bases numbered 6, after V lost 4 bases and J lost 0 bases. Here the CDR3 reads CASSFRTGSSYEQYF. CDR3 in DNA: TGTGCCAGCAGCTTTCGGACAGGGAGCTCCTACGAGCAGTACTTC.

The chain couples TRBV20-1 to TRBJ2-7; 9 nucleotides match TRBD2. With 0 bases clipped from V and 7 bases from J, the junction kept 10 bases outside the gene matches. The CDR3 contains 15 residues. CDR1 DFQATT and CDR2 SNEGSKA come from the germline V gene (reference sequence). The CDR3 region is CSARDLVAGVREQYF. DNA for the CDR3: TGCAGTGCTAGAGATCTAGTAGCGGGGGTGAGGGAGCAGTACTTC.

Only one count was recorded for this clonotype. The genes are TRBV2 and TRBJ1-6, with 7 bases aligning to TRBD1. This CDR3 has 15 amino acids. Losses at the gene ends were 7 bases for V and 6 bases for J; bases not matched to a gene: 9. The V gene's germline CDR1 is SNHLY and CDR2 FYNNEI. The CDR3 sequence: CASKLQGQTNSPLHF. CDR3 nucleotide sequence: TGTGCCAGCAAACTACAGGGGCAAACTAATTCACCCCTCCACTTT.

The chain employs TRBV20-1 and TRBJ2-1; 14 nucleotides line up with TRBD2. Losses at the gene ends were 5 bases for V and 10 bases for J; bases not matched to a gene: 13. Germline CDR1 reads DFQATT; CDR2 reads SNEGSKA (reference sequence). The CDR3 has 16 amino acids. DNA for the CDR3: TGCAGTGCTCTCGAACCGGGACTAGCGGGGGCGAAAGAGCAGTTCTTC. It yields the protein CSALEPGLAGAKEQFF.

This chain uses TRBV24-1 with TRBJ2-1, with 8 bases that match TRBD1. Germline trimming cut 4 bases from V and 6 bases from J; bases unmatched to any gene: 4. The CDR3 totals 14 residues. Germline CDR1 KGHDR, CDR2 SFDVKD. The CDR3 loop reads CATSETGGRNEQFF. CDR3 DNA sequence: TGTGCCACCAGTGAAACAGGGGGACGCAATGAGCAGTTCTTC.

This rearrangement joins TRBV6-6 to TRBJ1-2; D is undetermined. The CDR3 has 15 amino acids. V was clipped by 1 base and J by 5 bases, with 14 bases between them. Germline values: CDR1 MNHNY, CDR2 SVGAGI (reference sequence). The CDR3 region is CASSYFDGQDYGYTF. CDR3 sequence (DNA): TGTGCCAGCAGTTACTTTGACGGGCAGGATTATGGCTACACCTTC.

The genes are TRBV21-1 and TRBJ1-1; the D call in the table, TRBD1, was not verified against the DNA. TRBV21-1 is deemed a pseudogene. CDR3 size: 15 residues. The CDR3 sequence is CASSPGTGDNTEAFF. CDR3 nucleotides: TGTGCCAGCAGCCCTGGTACAGGGGATAACACTGAAGCTTTCTTT.

This rearrangement joins TRBV27 to TRBJ2-5; 7 bases are shared with TRBD1. From germline, CDR1 is MNHEY and CDR2 SMNVEV (reference sequence). The CDR3 covers 15 residues. J lost 0 bases, V lost 4 bases, and 5 bases had no gene match. Here the CDR3 reads CASSSGQTYQETQYF. DNA for the CDR3: TGTGCCAGCAGTTCGGGACAGACGTACCAAGAGACCCAGTACTTC.

The chain has TRBV20-1 and TRBJ2-6; D remains unclear. CDR1 DFQATT and CDR2 SNEGSKA come from the germline V gene (reference sequence). Deletions cut 3 bases from V and 2 bases from J, with 11 bases between. The CDR3 runs to 15 residues. The CDR3 reads CSASEGRTGANVLTF. CDR3 DNA: TGCAGTGCTAGCGAAGGGCGGACTGGGGCCAACGTCCTGACTTTC.

This sequence joins TRBV20-1 and TRBJ2-3; 7 nucleotides agree with TRBD1. V was pared by 4 bases and J by 2 bases, with 6 bases of the junction left unmatched. The CDR3 consists of 14 residues. CDR1 is DFQATT, CDR2 SNEGSKA, per germline (reference sequence). The DNA of the CDR3 is TGCAGTGCTACGGGTCAGGGGGTCACAGATACGCAGTATTTT. Amino acid sequence: CSATGQGVTDTQYF.